Presented here are 26 T cell receptor beta chains from one specimen sequenced in a study of CD8+CD57+ T cells in acquired aplastic anemia. Genomic DNA constituted the template upon which TCR beta VDJ and CDR3 profiling was performed. A single record per CDR3 protein comes from TCRdb applying MiXCR to the reads. The sample contains 400,000 to 500,000 distinct CDR3 sequences, under 80% of which appear only once. What was sequenced was sorted CD4+, CD8+, or CD8+CD57+ T cells (not recorded which) from PBMCs. The receptor source for this set is a human donor in good health, serving as a control.

This clonotype was observed at least ten times. The CDR3 reads CAWSVQGSTEAFF. DNA for the CDR3: TGTGCCTGGAGTGTTCAAGGGTCTACTGAAGCTTTCTTT. V is TRBV30 and J is TRBJ1-1; D not certain. Trimming took off 0 bases at V and 5 bases at J, with 10 bases between the two ends. Germline lookup yields CDR1 GTSNPN and CDR2 SVGIG (reference sequence). CDR3 length: 13 residues.

On this clonotype: An end of the junction does not agree with germline; a read error may underlie this. The gene calls are TRBV7-9 and TRBJ2-7; D perhaps matches TRBD2 (6 bases). This CDR3 contains 16 residues. CDR1 and CDR2 (germline): SEHNR, FQNEAQ (reference sequence). The CDR3 coding sequence is TGTGCCAGCCGCGCAGAGACGGAGGGCTGTAGCTACGACCAGTACTTC. Translation gives CASRAETEGCSYDQYF. The variable domain in full, completed from reference TRBV7-9 and TRBJ2-7, reads DTGVSQNPRHKITKRGQNVTFRCDPISEHNRLYWYRQTLGQGPEFLTYFQNEAQLEKSRLLSDRFSAERPKGSFSTLEIQRTEQGDSAMYLCASRAETEGCSYDQYFGPGTRLTVT.

Turning to this clonotype: An end of the junction does not agree with germline; a read error may underlie this. This chain joins TRBV15 and TRBJ2-2; D is perhaps TRBD1 or TRBD2 (5 bases each). Germline values: CDR1 LNHNV, CDR2 YYDKDF (reference sequence). The CDR3 extends over 15 amino acids. CDR3 sequence (DNA): TGTGCCAGCAGCTTAGCCAGCGCAAACACCGGGGCGCTGTTTTTT. Translating it yields CASSLASANTGALFF.

The CDR3 sequence: CAAGPGEGSGNTIYF. The CDR3, as DNA: TGTGCCGCAGGCCCAGGGGAAGGGTCGGGAAACACCATATATTTT. This chain uses TRBV10-3 with TRBJ1-3; weak D call: TRBD1 (6 bases). Deletions cut 11 bases from V and 4 bases from J, with 21 bases between. The CDR3 is 15 amino acids. Germline V gene lookup returns CDR1 ENHRY and CDR2 SYGVKD.

V usage is TRBV5-6 and J usage is TRBJ2-1, with D possibly TRBD2 on 6 matching bases. V was trimmed by 8 bases and J by 13 bases, leaving 22 bases between them. There are 13 residues in the CDR3. The V gene's germline CDR1 is SGHDT and CDR2 YYEEEE. CDR3 in amino acids: CASSTRTTEKQFF. DNA of the CDR3: TGTGCCAGTAGTACCCGGACTACAGAGAAACAGTTCTTC.

This clonotype was seen ten or more times. The rearrangement links TRBV2 to TRBJ2-5; 7 bases are a match to TRBD1. Germline loops: CDR1 SNHLY, CDR2 FYNNEI. V lost 4 bases and J lost 4; bases outside the gene matches: 9. This CDR3 is 15 amino acids long. CDR3 DNA sequence: TGTGCCAGCAGTGCTGAGACAGGGAGTCGAGAGACCCAGTACTTC. This translates into CASSAETGSRETQYF.

Details on this clonotype: Germline is not matched at one junction end, which may reflect a read error. The V call is TRBV11-3, the J call TRBJ2-5; maybe TRBD2 (6 bases). CDR3 length equals 16 residues. Looked up from germline, CDR1 is SGHNT and CDR2 is YENEEA. CDR3 region: CASSPRAGTGRETQYF. CDR3 nucleotide sequence: TGCGCCAGCAGCCCGCGGGCGGGGACGGGACGGGAGACCCAGTACTTC.

V gene TRBV6-6 combines with J gene TRBJ1-1, with TRBD1 matching over 8 bases. V shed 6 bases, J shed 1 base, and the junction held 13 bases outside the gene matches. This CDR3 is built from 17 residues. Germline values: CDR1 MNHNY, CDR2 SVGAGI (reference sequence). CDR3 bases: TGTGCCAGCAGGTCTGGACAGGGCTTATACGGGAACACTGAAGCTTTCTTT. Protein sequence: CASRSGQGLYGNTEAFF.

This clonotype was detected many times. V is TRBV7-2 and J is TRBJ1-3; no reliable D call. CDR3 length equals 15 residues. V was pared by 2 bases and J by 0 bases, with 8 bases between. Germline assignment: CDR1 SGHTA and CDR2 FQGNSA. CDR3 residues: CASSLLISSGNTIYF. The CDR3 bases are TGTGCCAGCAGCTTACTTATAAGCTCTGGAAACACCATATATTTT.

J is TRBJ2-1 and V is TRBV9; a possible D gene is TRBD1 (6 bases). There are 13 residues in the CDR3. Germline V gives CDR1 SGDLS, CDR2 YYNGEE. V shed 4 bases and J shed 10 bases, with 15 bases lying between them. The DNA for the CDR3 is TGTGCCAGCAGCCCTAGACAGGTTGGGGAGCAGTTCTTC. It translates to CASSPRQVGEQFF.

This clonotype was recorded at least ten times. V gene TRBV7-3 combines with J gene TRBJ1-1; possibly TRBD1 for D (5 bases). Looked up from germline, CDR1 is SGHTA and CDR2 is FQGTGA. The length of the CDR3 is 14 residues. V was clipped by 5 bases and J by 2 bases, with 12 bases between them. The CDR3 sequence: CASSAGTANTEAFF. CDR3 DNA: TGTGCCAGCAGCGCCGGGACGGCAAACACTGAAGCTTTCTTT.

The chain employs TRBV27 and TRBJ2-7, with D possibly TRBD1 on 6 matching bases. Germline V gene sequence: CDR1 MNHEY, CDR2 SMNVEV (reference sequence). The V and J ends lost 5 bases and 0 bases respectively, with 8 bases between them. CDR3 size: 13 residues. This CDR3 is CASSTGSSYEQYF. Here the CDR3 DNA reads TGTGCCAGCAGTACAGGGAGCTCCTACGAGCAGTACTTC.

On this clonotype itself: Its ends do not fully match the called genes, so a read error is possible. V is TRBV5-1 and J is TRBJ2-7; D remains ambiguous. Germline CDR1 reads SGHRS; CDR2 reads YFSETQ. CDR3 length: 14 residues. This CDR3 is CASSLGYYGYEQYF. The CDR3 DNA reads TGTGCCAGCAGCTTAGGCTACTATGGCTACGAGCAGTACTTC.

This clonotype was seen a single time. The V and J genes are TRBV7-8 and TRBJ2-2; a weak D match, TRBD2 (7 bases). The germline V and J ends were trimmed by 6 bases and 7 bases, with 18 bases remaining between them. Germline-derived CDR1 and CDR2 are SGHVS and FQNEAQ. This CDR3 region has 15 residues. In nucleotides, the CDR3 is TGTGCCAGCAGAGTGGTAGAGGGGGACTACGGGGAGCTGTTTTTT. Translating gives CASRVVEGDYGELFF.

The chain uses TRBV12-5 and TRBJ2-2, with 15 nucleotides matching TRBD2. Germline loops: CDR1 LGHNT, CDR2 FRNRAP. This CDR3 comprises 17 residues. The DNA of the CDR3 is TGTGCCAGTAAAGGGACTAGCGGGGGGTTTAACACCGGGGAGCTGTTTTTT. Protein sequence: CASKGTSGGFNTGELFF.

The genes are TRBV20-1 and TRBJ1-2, with D possibly TRBD1 on 5 matching bases. The CDR3 sequence is 13 residues long. Germline values: CDR1 DFQATT, CDR2 SNEGSKA (reference sequence). The CDR3 protein is CSVRGSGADGYTF. The DNA for the CDR3 is TGCAGCGTTCGCGGCAGCGGGGCCGATGGCTACACCTTC.

This chain uses TRBV9 with TRBJ2-4, with 8 bases that match TRBD1. The length of the CDR3 is 13 residues. With 5 bases clipped from V and 6 bases from J, the junction kept 4 bases outside the gene matches. Germline CDR1 SGDLS, CDR2 YYNGEE. The CDR3: CASSGTGGNIQYF. The CDR3 DNA reads TGTGCCAGCAGTGGGACAGGTGGAAACATTCAGTACTTC.

The CDR3 nucleotides are TGTGCCAGCAGCCCCGGGCGGGGGGGTTACAATGAGCAGTTCTTC. Translation gives CASSPGRGGYNEQFF. The chain joins TRBV28 to TRBJ2-1; TRBD2 matches 9 bases. The junction had 7 bases not matched to a gene; V was cut back by 6 bases and J by 4 bases. The CDR3 loop spans 15 amino acids. From germline, CDR1 is MDHEN and CDR2 SYDVKM.

This rearrangement joins TRBV7-3 to TRBJ2-5; tentatively, D is TRBD1 (5 bases). The CDR3 spans 16 residues. Trimming left V 2 bases short and J 11 bases short, with 24 bases between. Germline CDR1 SGHTA, CDR2 FQGTGA. This CDR3 reads CASSLPVQGSTEAQYF. CDR3 DNA sequence: TGTGCCAGCAGCTTACCGGTCCAGGGTAGCACTGAGGCTCAGTACTTC.

As for this clonotype: Sequence at one end of the junction differs from germline and may be a read error. The chain employs TRBV7-2 and TRBJ2-3; TRBD2 is a possible D gene (6 bases). The CDR3 sequence is 15 residues long. Germline CDR1 SGHTA, CDR2 FQGNSA. The CDR3 region is CASSLADGDFDKQYF. The CDR3 coding sequence is TGTGCCAGCAGCTTGGCGGACGGGGACTTTGATAAGCAGTATTTT.

The rearrangement links TRBV10-3 to TRBJ2-7, with a possible D match to TRBD1 (6 bases). V dropped 2 bases and J dropped 5 bases, with 13 bases sitting between them. Germline values: CDR1 ENHRY, CDR2 SYGVKD. The CDR3 is 14 residues long. CDR3 loop: CAISERQGSHEQYF. The CDR3 DNA sequence: TGTGCCATCAGTGAGAGGCAGGGGTCTCACGAGCAGTACTTC.

In this sample, this clonotype turned up many times. CDR3 sequence reads: CATSRDLVGLGSYNEQFF. In nucleotides, the CDR3 is TGTGCCACCAGCAGAGATCTAGTCGGGTTAGGCTCCTACAATGAGCAGTTCTTC. This chain uses TRBV15 with TRBJ2-1; D ambiguous. V dropped 0 bases and J dropped 0 bases, with 15 bases sitting between them. From germline, CDR1 is LNHNV and CDR2 YYDKDF (reference sequence). The CDR3 has 18 residues.

Details on this clonotype: Germline is not matched at one junction end, which may reflect a read error. The chain carries TRBV7-2 and TRBJ2-1; D not resolved. The CDR3 has 15 residues. Germline CDR1 SGHTA, CDR2 FQGNSA. The CDR3 DNA follows: TGTGCCAGCAGCTTATATAGGGATTCTTTGAATGGGCAGTTCTTC. Its protein is CASSLYRDSLNGQFF.

This clonotype was observed many times. The chain uses TRBV7-2 and TRBJ1-2; 7 bases agree with TRBD1. The germline gives CDR1 SGHTA, CDR2 FQGNSA. The trim removed 11 bases at V and 1 base at J, leaving 7 bases unmatched. The CDR3 has 13 residues. The CDR3 loop reads CAGQGGNNYGYTF. CDR3 coding DNA: TGTGCCGGCCAGGGGGGGAATAACTATGGCTACACCTTC.

V is TRBV20-1 and J is TRBJ1-1; D gene unclear. Trimming shortened V by 3 bases and J by 5 bases, and 13 bases separated the two germline ends. Germline loops: CDR1 DFQATT, CDR2 SNEGSKA (reference sequence). CDR3 length: 13 residues. CDR3 in DNA: TGCAGTGCTAGGGGAGGGCGCAATACTGAAGCTTTCTTT. It is translated as CSARGGRNTEAFF.

For this clonotype: Germline and junction disagree at one end, which may indicate a read error. This chain connects TRBV7-3 to TRBJ1-6; 9 bases agree with TRBD1. CDR3 length: 14 amino acids. Germline CDR1 and CDR2: SGHTA and FQGTGA. CDR3 amino acids: CASSTGGWDRPLNF. The CDR3 nucleotides read TGTGCCAGTAGTACAGGGGGCTGGGATAGGCCCCTGAACTTT.